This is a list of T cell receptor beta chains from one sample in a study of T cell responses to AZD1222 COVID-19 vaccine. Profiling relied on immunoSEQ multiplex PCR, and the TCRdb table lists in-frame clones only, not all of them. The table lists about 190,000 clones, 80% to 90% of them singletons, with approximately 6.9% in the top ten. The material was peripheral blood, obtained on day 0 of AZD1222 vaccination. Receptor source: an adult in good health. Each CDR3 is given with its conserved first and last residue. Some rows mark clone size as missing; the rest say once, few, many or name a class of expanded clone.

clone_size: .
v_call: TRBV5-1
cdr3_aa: CASSPQGAQETQYF

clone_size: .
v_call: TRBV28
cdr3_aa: CASSLFGTGISPLHF

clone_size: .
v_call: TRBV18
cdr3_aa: CASSPTRDREYGAFF

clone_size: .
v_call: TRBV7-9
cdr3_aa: CASSQGGGLETQYF

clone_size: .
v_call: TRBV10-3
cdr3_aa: CATAIQSSGANVLTF

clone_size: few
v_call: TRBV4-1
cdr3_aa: CASSQAPRSVGSNTGELFF

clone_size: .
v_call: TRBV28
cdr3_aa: CASSSTLFGQGGYGYTF

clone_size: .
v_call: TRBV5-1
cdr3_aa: CASSLVTGGYEQYF

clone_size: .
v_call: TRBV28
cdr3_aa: CASSPGGENTEAFF

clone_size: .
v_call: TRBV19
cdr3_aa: CASRTLQGTVLNTEAFF

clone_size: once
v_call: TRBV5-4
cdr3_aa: CASSSEDRGRTPLHF

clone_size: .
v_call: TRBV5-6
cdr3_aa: CASSLGEQGAAGELFF

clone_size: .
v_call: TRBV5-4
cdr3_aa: CASSLRGTVEAFF

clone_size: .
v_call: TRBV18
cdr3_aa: CASSPKDRGPTEAFF

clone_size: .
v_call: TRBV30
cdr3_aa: CAWSVRQSEAFF

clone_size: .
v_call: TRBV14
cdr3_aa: CASSPGYRYGYTF

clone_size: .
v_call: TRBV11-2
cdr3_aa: CASSLFAVSYNEQFF

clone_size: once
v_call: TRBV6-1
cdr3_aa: CASSEKGPRRLTGELFF